This TCR beta chain appears in the sequencing data of a study of CD8+ T cells in alopecia areata. About the study: A regimen of oral tofacitinib, 5 to 10 mg twice daily, was given to treated patients. Overall study results and limits: Mice gave a clearer picture of TCR sharing than patients did, possibly for HLA-related reasons.

As to treatment: oral pan-JAK inhibitor, 5-10 mg twice daily. Reverse transcription of extracted RNA yielded cDNA, which provided the sequencing template. Data came from immunoSEQ multiplex PCR; TCRdb stores just in-frame clones and leaves some out. The sample yields 150,000 or so clones, around 71% seen once. V gave up 3 bases and J gave up 0 bases, with 18 bases separating them. CDR1 is MGHRA, CDR2 YSYEKL, per germline. This CDR3 comprises 19 residues. In regard to this clone: Its target is unknown.

The chain links TRBV4-1 to TRBJ2-6; TRBD2 is a possible D gene (6 bases). The sample in question was CD4+ T cells sorted from blood, obtained at week 4, from a patient treated with tofacitinib. This receptor was taken from a human donor with alopecia areata. CDR3 protein: CASSHPRVVRDSGANVLTF. The CDR3 DNA reads TGCGCCAGCAGCCACCCGCGGGTGGTGCGGGACTCTGGGGCCAACGTCCTGACTTTC.